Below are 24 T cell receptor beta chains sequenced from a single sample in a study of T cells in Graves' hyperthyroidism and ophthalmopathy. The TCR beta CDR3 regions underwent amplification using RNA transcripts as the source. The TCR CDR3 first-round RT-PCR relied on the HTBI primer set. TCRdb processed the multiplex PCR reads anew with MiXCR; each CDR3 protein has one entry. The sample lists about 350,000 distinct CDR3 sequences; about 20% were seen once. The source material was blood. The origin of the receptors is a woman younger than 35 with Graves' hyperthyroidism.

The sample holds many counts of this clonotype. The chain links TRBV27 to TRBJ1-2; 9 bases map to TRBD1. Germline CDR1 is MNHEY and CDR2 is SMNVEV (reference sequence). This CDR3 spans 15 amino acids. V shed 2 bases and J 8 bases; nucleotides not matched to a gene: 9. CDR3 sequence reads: CASSLKPGTGSGYTF. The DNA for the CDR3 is TGTGCCAGCAGTTTAAAACCAGGGACAGGGAGCGGCTACACCTTC.

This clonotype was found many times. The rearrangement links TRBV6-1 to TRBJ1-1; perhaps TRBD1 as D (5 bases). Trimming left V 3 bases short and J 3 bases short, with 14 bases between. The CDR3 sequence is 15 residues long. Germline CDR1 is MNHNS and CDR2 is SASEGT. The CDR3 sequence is CASSERQGVYTEAFF. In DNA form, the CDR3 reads TGTGCCAGCAGTGAGCGGCAAGGGGTTTACACTGAAGCTTTCTTT.

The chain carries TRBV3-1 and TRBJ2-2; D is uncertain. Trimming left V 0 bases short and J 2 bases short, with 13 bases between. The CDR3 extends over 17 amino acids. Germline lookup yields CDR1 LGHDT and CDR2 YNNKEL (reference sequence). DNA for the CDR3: TGTGCCAGCAGCCAAGATAGAAGTACACCCAACACCGGGGAGCTGTTTTTT. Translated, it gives CASSQDRSTPNTGELFF.

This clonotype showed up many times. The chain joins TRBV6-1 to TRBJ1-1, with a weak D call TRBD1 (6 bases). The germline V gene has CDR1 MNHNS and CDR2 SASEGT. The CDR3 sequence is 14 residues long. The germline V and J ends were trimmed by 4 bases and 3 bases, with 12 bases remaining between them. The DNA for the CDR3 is TGTGCCAGCAGTGGGACAGCTCGCTACACTGAAGCTTTCTTT. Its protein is CASSGTARYTEAFF.

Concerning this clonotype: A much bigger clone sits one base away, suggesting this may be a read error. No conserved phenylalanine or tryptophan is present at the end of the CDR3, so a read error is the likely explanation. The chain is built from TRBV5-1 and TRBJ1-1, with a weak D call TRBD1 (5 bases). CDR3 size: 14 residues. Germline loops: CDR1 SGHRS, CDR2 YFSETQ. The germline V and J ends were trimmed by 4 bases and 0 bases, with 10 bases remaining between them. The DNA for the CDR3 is TGCGCCAGCAGCCAGGGAGACATGAACACTGAAGCTTTCTTG. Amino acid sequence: CASSQGDMNTEAFL.

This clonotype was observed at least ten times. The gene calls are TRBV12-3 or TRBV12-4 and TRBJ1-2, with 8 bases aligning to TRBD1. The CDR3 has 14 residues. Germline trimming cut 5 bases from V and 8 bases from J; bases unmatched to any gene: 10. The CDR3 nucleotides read TGTGCCAGCAGTCCACTGGACAGGGTGGGGGGCTACACCTTC. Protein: CASSPLDRVGGYTF.

CDR3 residues: CASSPGQGVTEAFF. CDR3 bases: TGCGCCAGCAGCCCCGGACAGGGGGTCACTGAAGCTTTCTTT. The J gene is TRBJ1-1, the V gene TRBV5-1; 10 bases fit TRBD1. Unmatched junction bases numbered 4, after V lost 4 bases and J lost 4 bases. Germline-derived CDR1 and CDR2 are SGHRS and YFSETQ. This CDR3 is built from 14 residues. Drawing the rest from reference TRBV5-1 and TRBJ1-1, the complete variable domain is KAGVTQTPRYLIKTRGQQVTLSCSPISGHRSVSWYQQTPGQGLQFLFEYFSETQRNKGNFPGRFSGRQFSNSRSEMNVSTLELGDSALYLCASSPGQGVTEAFFGQGTRLTVV.

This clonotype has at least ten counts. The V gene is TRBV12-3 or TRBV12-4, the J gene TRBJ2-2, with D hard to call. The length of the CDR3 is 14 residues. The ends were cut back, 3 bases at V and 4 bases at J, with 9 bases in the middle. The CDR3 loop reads CASSFNRRTGELFF. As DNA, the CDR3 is TGTGCCAGCAGTTTTAACAGACGCACCGGGGAGCTGTTTTTT.

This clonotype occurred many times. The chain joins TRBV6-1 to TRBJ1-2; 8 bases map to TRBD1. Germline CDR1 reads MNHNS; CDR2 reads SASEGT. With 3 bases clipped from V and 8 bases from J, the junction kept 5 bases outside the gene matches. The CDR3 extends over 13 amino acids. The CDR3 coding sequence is TGTGCCAGCAGTGATAACAGGGGGATGGGCTACACCTTC. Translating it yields CASSDNRGMGYTF.

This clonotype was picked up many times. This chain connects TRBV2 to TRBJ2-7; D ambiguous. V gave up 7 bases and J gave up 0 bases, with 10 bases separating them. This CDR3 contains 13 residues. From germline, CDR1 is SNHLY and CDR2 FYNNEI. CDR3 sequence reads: CASTASDSYEQYF. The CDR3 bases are TGTGCCAGCACGGCCAGTGACTCCTACGAGCAGTACTTC.

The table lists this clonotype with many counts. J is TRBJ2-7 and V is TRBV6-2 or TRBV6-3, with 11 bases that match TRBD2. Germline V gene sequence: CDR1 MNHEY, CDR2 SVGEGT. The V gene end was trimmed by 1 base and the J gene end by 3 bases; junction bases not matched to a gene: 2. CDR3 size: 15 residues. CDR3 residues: CASSYYLAGGYEQYF. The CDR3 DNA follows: TGTGCCAGCAGTTACTACCTAGCGGGGGGCTACGAGCAGTACTTC.

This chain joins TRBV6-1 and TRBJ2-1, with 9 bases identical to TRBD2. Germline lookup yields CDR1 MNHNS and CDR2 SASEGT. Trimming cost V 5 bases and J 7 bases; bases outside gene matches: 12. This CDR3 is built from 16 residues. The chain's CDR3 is CASSRGGRGGVNEQFF. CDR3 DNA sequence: TGTGCCAGCAGTCGAGGCGGGCGGGGGGGCGTGAATGAGCAGTTCTTC.

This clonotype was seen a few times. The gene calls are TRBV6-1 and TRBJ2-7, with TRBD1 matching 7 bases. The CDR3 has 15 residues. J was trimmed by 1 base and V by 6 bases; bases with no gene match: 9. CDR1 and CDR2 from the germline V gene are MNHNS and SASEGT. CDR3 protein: CASSPPGQRSYEQYF. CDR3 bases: TGTGCCAGCAGCCCGCCGGGACAGAGGTCCTACGAGCAGTACTTC.

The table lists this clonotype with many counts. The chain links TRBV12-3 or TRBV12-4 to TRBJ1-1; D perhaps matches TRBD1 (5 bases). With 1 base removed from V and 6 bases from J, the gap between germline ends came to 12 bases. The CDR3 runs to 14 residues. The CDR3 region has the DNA TGTGCCAGCAGTTTAGGTCGGCAGGGCTCTGAAGCTTTCTTT. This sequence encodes CASSLGRQGSEAFF.

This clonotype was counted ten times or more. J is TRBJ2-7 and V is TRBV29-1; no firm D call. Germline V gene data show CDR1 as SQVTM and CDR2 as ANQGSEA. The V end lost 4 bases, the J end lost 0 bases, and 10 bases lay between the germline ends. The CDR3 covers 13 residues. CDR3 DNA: TGCAGCGTTGGCCCCAGGAGCTCCTACGAGCAGTACTTC. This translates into CSVGPRSSYEQYF.

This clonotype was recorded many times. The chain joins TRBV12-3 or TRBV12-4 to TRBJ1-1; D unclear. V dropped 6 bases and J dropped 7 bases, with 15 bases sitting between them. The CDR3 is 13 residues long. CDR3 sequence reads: CASRDTGYIEAFF. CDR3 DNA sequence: TGTGCCAGCAGAGACACGGGGTATATTGAAGCTTTCTTT.

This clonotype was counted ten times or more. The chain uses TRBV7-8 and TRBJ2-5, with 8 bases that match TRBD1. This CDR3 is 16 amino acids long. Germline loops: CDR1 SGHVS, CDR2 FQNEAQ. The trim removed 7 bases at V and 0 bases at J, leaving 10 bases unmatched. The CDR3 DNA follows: TGTGCCAGCACCTTTCCGGGACAGGTGTACCAAGAGACCCAGTACTTC. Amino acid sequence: CASTFPGQVYQETQYF. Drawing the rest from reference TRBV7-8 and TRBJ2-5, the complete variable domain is GAGVSQSPRYKVAKRGQDVALRCDPISGHVSLFWYQQALGQGPEFLTYFQNEAQLDKSGLPSDRFFAERPEGSVSTLKIQRTQQEDSAVYLCASTFPGQVYQETQYFGPGTRLLVL.

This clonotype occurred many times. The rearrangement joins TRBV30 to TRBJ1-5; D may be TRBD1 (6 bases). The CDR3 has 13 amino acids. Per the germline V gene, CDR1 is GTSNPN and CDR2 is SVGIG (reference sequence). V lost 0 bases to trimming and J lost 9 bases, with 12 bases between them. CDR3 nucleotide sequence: TGTGCCTGGAGTGTACAGGGAGGAAGGCCCCAGCATTTT. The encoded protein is CAWSVQGGRPQHF. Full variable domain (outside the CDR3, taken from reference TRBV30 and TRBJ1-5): SQTIHQWPATLVQPVGSPLSLECTVEGTSNPNLYWYRQAAGRGLQLLFYSVGIGQISSEVPQNLSASRPQDRQFILSSKKLLLSDSGFYLCAWSVQGGRPQHFGDGTRLSIL.

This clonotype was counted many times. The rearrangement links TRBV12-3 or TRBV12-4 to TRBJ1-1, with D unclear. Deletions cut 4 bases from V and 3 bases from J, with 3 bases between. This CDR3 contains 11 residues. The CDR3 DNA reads TGTGCCAGCAGTTGGGACACTGAAGCTTTCTTT. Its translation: CASSWDTEAFF.

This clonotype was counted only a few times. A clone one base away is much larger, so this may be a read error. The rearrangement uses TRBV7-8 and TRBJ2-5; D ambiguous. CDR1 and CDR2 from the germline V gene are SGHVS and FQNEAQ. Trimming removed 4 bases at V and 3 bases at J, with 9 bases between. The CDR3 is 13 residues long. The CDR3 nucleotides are TGTGCCAGCAGCTCCCGACCAAAAGAGACCCAGTACTTC. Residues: CASSSRPKETQYF.

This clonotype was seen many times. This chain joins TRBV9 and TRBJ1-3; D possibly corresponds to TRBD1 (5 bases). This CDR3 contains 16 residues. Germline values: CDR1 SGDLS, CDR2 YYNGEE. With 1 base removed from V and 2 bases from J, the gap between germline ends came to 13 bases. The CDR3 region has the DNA TGTGCCAGCAGCGTACAGGGTACCGAGGCTGGAAACACCATATATTTT. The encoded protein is CASSVQGTEAGNTIYF.

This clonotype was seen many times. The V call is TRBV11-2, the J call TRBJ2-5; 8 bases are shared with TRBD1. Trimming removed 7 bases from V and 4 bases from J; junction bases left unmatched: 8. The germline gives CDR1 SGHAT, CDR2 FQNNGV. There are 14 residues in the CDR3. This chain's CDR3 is CASNRRGPPETQYF. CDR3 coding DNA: TGTGCCAGCAACCGCAGGGGGCCGCCAGAGACCCAGTACTTC.

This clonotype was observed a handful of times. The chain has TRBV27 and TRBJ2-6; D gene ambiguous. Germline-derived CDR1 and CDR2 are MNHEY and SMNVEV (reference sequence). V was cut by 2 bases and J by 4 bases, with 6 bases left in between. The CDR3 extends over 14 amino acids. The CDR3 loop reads CASSLLTGANVLTF. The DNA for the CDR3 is TGTGCCAGCAGTTTACTAACCGGGGCCAACGTCCTGACTTTC.

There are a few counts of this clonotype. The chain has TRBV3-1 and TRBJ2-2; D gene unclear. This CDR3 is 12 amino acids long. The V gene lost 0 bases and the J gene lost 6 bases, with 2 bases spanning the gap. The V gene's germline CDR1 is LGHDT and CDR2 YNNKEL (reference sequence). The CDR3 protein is CASSQEAGELFF. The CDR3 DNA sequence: TGTGCCAGCAGCCAAGAGGCCGGGGAGCTGTTTTTT.